This entry concerns a single T cell receptor (beta chain). The antigen remains unidentified. The data are from a study of cytomegalovirus exposure and HLA in healthy donors. Notes on the study in general: Altogether, 170 or so TCR beta chains were recorded as cytomegalovirus-associated. Three chains tied to CMV proved CMV antigen-specific in vitro.

While the first cohort had 600 to 850 subjects, the donors belonged to the separate validation cohort of roughly 120 subjects. Sequenced by immunoSEQ multiplex PCR; TCRdb stores in-frame clones only, minus some. This sample has approximately 150,000 clones; around nine tenths occur once, and the top ten carry 2% to 3%. The ends were cut back, 8 bases at V and 2 bases at J, with 16 bases in the middle. The length of the CDR3 is 14 residues. Germline values: CDR1 KGHSH, CDR2 LQKENI. The sequencing input was PBMCs. This clonotype was obtained from a man between 18 and 29 years old in good health and CMV-seropositive. This chain joins TRBV18 and TRBJ2-7; D is perhaps TRBD1 (5 bases). The CDR3 DNA reads TGTGCCAGCGCCGAAGGACAAGGGCCCTACGAGCAGTACTTC. Translation: CASAEGQGPYEQYF. The whole variable domain, filled in from reference TRBV18 and TRBJ2-7, reads NAGVMQNPRHLVRRRGQEARLRCSPMKGHSHVYWYRQLPEEGLKFMVYLQKENIIDESGMPKERFSAEFPKEGPSILRIQQVVRGDSAAYFCASAEGQGPYEQYFGPGTRLTVT.